This T cell receptor beta chain was observed in a study of T-cell memory formation after mild COVID-19. Overall study results and limits: Clones from the second wave (peaking day 37) had unconfirmed SARS-CoV-2 specificity.

As concerns this clonotype: Antigen unknown.

V dropped 5 bases and J dropped 5; count of bases not matched to a gene: 6. This CDR3 is 14 amino acids long. TCRdb redid the calling of the 5' RACE reads with MiXCR, one entry per CDR3 protein. Here the sample spans 430,000 or so distinct CDR3 sequences, around 25% being singletons. This TCR came from an adult woman who had mild COVID-19 (a few samples of this study predate the infection). Cell type and time point are not known. Sequencing was done on a sample of PBMCs or a T cell subset sorted from them (not recorded which). J is TRBJ2-5 and V is TRBV12-3 or TRBV12-4; 9 positions agree with TRBD1. CDR3 DNA: TGTGCCAGCAGTAAAAGGACAGGGGACGAGACCCAGTACTTC. This gives the protein CASSKRTGDETQYF.